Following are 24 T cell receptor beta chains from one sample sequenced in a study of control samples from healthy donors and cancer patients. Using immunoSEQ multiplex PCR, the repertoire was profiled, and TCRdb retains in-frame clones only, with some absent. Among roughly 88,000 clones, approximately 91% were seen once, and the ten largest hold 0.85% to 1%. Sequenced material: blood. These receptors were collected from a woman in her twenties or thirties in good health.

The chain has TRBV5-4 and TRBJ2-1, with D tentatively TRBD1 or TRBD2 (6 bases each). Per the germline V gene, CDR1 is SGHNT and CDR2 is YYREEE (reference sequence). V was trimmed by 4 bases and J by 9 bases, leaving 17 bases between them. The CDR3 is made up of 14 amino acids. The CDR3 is CASSPSGGRSEQFF. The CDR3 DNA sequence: TGTGCCAGCAGCCCATCTGGGGGGCGGAGTGAGCAGTTCTTC. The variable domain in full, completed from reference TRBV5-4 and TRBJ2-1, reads ETGVTQSPTHLIKTRGQQVTLRCSSQSGHNTVSWYQQALGQGPQFIFQYYREEENGRGNFPPRFSGLQFPNYSSELNVNALELDDSALYLCASSPSGGRSEQFFGPGTRLTVL.

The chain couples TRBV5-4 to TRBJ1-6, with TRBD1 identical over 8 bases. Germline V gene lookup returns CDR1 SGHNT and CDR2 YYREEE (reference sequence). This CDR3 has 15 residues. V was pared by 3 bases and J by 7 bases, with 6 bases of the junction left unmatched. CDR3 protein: CASSSADRANSPLHF. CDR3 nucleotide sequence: TGTGCCAGCAGCTCGGCGGACAGGGCAAATTCACCCCTCCACTTT.

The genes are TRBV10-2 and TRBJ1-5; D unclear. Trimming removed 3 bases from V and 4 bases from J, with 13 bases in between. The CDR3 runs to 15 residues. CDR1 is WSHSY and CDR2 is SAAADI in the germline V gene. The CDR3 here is CASSEAQAKNQPQHF. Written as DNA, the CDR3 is TGCGCCAGCAGTGAAGCCCAGGCAAAAAATCAGCCCCAGCATTTT.

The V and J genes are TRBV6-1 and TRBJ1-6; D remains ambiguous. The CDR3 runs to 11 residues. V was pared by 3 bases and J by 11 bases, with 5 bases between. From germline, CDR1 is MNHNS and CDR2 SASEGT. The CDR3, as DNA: TGTGCCAGCAGTGAGACTGCACCCCTCCACTTT. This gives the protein CASSETAPLHF.

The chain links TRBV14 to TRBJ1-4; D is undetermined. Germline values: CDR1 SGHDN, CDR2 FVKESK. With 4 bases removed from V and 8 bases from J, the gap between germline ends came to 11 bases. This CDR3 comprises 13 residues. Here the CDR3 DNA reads TGTGCCAGCAGCCGCCAACTTGGGGAAAAACTGTTTTTT. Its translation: CASSRQLGEKLFF.

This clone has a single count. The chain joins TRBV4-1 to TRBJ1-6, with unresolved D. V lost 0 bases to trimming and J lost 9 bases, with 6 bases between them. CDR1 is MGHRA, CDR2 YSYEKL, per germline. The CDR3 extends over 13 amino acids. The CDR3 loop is CASSQESVSPLHF. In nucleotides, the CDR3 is TGCGCCAGCAGCCAAGAATCGGTTTCACCCCTCCACTTT.

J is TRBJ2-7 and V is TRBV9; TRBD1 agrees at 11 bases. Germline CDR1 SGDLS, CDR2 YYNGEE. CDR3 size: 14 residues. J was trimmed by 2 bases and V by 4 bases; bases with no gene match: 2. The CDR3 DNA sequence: TGTGCCAGCAGCTTGGGACAGGGGGCCTACGAGCAGTACTTC. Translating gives CASSLGQGAYEQYF.

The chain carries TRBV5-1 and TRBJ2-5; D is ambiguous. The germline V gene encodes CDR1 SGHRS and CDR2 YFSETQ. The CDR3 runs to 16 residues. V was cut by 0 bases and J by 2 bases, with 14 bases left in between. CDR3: CASSLAALAGQETQYF. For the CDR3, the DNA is TGCGCCAGCAGCTTGGCCGCGTTAGCCGGGCAAGAGACCCAGTACTTC.

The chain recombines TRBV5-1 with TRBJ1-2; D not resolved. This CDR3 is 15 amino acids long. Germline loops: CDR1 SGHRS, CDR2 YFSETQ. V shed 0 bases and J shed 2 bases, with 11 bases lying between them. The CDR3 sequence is CASSLEGSLNYGYTF. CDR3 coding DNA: TGCGCCAGCAGCTTGGAGGGATCTCTAAACTATGGCTACACCTTC.

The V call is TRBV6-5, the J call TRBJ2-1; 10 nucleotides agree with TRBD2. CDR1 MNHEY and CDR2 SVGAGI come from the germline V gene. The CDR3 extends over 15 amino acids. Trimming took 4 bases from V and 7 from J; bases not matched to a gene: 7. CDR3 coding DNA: TGTGCCAGCAGTTTGAGCGGGGGGGCTAGAAATGAGCAGTTCTTC. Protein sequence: CASSLSGGARNEQFF.

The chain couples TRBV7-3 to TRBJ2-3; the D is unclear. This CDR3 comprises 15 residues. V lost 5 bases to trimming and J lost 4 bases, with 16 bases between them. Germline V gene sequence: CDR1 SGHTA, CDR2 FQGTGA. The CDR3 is CASSGSPGGADTQYF. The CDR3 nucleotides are TGTGCCAGCAGCGGTAGCCCCGGTGGGGCAGATACGCAGTATTTT.

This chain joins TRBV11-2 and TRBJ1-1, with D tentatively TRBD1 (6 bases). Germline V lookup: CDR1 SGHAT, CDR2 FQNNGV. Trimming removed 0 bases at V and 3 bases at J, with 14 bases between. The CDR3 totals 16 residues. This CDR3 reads CASSLDPGAVHTEAFF. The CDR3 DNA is TGTGCCAGCAGCTTAGATCCGGGGGCAGTTCACACTGAAGCTTTCTTT.

In nucleotides, the CDR3 is TGCGCCAGCAGCTTGGGGGTTAGTCAGCCCCAGCATTTT. This encodes CASSLGVSQPQHF. V and J are TRBV5-1 and TRBJ1-5; D not resolved. The CDR3 spans 13 residues. Germline CDR1 reads SGHRS; CDR2 reads YFSETQ. V was pared by 0 bases and J by 6 bases, with 7 bases between.

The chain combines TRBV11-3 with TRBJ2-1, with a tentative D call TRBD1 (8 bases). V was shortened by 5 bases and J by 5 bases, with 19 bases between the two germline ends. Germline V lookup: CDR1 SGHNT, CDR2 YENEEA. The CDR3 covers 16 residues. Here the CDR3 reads CASSPWTGRDNNEQFF. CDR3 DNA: TGTGCCAGCAGCCCCTGGACAGGGAGGGACAACAATGAGCAGTTCTTC.

CDR3 coding DNA: TGTGCCAGCAGCGTAGCACAGTCGGTCAGGGAGACCCAGTACTTC. Its translation: CASSVAQSVRETQYF. This rearrangement joins TRBV9 to TRBJ2-5; D uncertain. CDR1 and CDR2 from the germline V gene are SGDLS and YYNGEE. V lost 0 bases, J lost 5 bases, and 14 bases lay in between. The CDR3 sequence is 15 residues long.

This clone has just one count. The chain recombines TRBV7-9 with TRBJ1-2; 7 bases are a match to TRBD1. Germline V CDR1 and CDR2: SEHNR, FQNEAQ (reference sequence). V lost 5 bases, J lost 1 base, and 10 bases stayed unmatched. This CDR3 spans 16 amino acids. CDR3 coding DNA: TGTGCCAGCAGCCCACTCAGGGGACAGCATAACTATGGCTACACCTTC. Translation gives CASSPLRGQHNYGYTF.

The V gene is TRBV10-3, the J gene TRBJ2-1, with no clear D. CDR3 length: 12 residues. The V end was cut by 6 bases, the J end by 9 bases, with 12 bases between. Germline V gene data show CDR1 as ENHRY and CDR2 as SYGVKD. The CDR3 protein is CAIRSTEFEQFF. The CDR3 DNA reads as TGTGCCATCAGGTCAACTGAGTTTGAGCAGTTCTTC.

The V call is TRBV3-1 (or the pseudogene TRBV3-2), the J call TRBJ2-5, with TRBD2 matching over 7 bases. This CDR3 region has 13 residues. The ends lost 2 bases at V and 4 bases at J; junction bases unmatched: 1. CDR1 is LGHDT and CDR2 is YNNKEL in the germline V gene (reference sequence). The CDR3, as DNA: TGTGCCAGCAGCCAATGGGAGGGAGAGACCCAGTACTTC. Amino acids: CASSQWEGETQYF.

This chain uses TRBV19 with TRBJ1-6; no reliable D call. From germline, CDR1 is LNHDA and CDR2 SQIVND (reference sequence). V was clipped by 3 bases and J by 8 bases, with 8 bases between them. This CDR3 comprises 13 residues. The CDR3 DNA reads TGTGCCAGTAGTATCGGCGGGGATTCACCCCTCCACTTT. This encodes CASSIGGDSPLHF.

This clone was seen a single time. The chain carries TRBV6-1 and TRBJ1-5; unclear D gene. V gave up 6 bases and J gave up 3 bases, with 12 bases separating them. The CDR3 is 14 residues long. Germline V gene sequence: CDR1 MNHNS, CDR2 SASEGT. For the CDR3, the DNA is TGTGCCAGCAGAGTAGGTATTACCAATCAGCCCCAGCATTTT. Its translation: CASRVGITNQPQHF.

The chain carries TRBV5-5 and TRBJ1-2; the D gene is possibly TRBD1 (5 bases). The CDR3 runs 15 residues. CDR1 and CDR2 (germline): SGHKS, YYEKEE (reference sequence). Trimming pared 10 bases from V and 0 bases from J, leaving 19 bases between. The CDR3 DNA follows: TGTGCCCGCTCACCAGGGTCGAGGACTAACTATGGCTACACCTTC. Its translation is CARSPGSRTNYGYTF.

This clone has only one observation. This CDR3 reads CATRQGATGELFF. CDR3 sequence (DNA): TGTGCCACCAGACAGGGGGCCACCGGGGAGCTGTTTTTT. The V and J genes are TRBV15 and TRBJ2-2, with 9 bases that match TRBD1. The CDR3 length is 13 residues. Germline CDR1 reads LNHNV; CDR2 reads YYDKDF (reference sequence). V trimming: 6 bases; J trimming: 4 bases; junction bases outside the gene matches: 0. The full variable domain, rest sourced from reference TRBV15 and TRBJ2-2, is DAMVIQNPRYQVTQFGKPVTLSCSQTLNHNVMYWYQQKSSQAPKLLFHYYDKDFNNEADTPDNFQSRRPNTSFCFLDIRSPGLGDTAMYLCATRQGATGELFFGEGSRLTVL.

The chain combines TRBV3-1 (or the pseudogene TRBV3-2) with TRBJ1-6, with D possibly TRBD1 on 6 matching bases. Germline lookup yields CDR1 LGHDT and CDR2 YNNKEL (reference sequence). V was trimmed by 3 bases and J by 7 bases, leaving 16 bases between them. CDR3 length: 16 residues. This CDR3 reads CASSHNNGGGNSPLHF. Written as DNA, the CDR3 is TGTGCCAGCAGCCATAATAACGGGGGCGGGAATTCACCCCTCCACTTT.

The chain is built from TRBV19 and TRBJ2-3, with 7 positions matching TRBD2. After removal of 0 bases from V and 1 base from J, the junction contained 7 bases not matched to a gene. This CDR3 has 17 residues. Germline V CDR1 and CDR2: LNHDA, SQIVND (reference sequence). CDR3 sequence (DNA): TGTGCCAGTAGTATAGATCGAGGCGGGAGTGGCACAGATACGCAGTATTTT. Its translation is CASSIDRGGSGTDTQYF.